Listed here are 2 T cell receptor beta chains from one sample, sequenced in a study of blood T cell repertoires in COVID-19. The data were produced by immunoSEQ multiplex PCR, yet TCRdb's version contains in-frame clones alone and is incomplete. The table has roughly 37,000 clones, 78% seen once. The sequencing sample was made of peripheral blood. These TCRs come from a man aged 55 to 69 with acute or convalescent COVID-19.

This clone was detected a few times. This chain joins TRBV11-2 and TRBJ2-7; no clear D. Per the germline V gene, CDR1 is SGHAT and CDR2 is FQNNGV. This CDR3 is built from 12 residues. V was clipped by 0 bases and J by 7 bases, with 7 bases between them. CDR3 region: CASSLDSREQYF. The CDR3 bases are TGTGCCAGCAGCTTAGATTCCAGGGAGCAGTACTTC.

This clone was picked up a small number of times. This chain connects TRBV19 to TRBJ1-2; weak D call: TRBD1 (6 bases). Trimming shortened V by 9 bases and J by 5 bases, and 16 bases separated the two germline ends. In germline, CDR1 is LNHDA, CDR2 SQIVND (reference sequence). CDR3 length: 13 amino acids. CDR3 nucleotide sequence: TGTGCCAGCACGGGAGGGGGACGATATGGCTACACCTTC. Amino acids: CASTGGGRYGYTF.